The clone carrying this T cell receptor beta chain appeared a single time. The antigen is not known. V was clipped by 4 bases and J by 0 bases; unmatched bases: 13. CDR1 is MDHEN and CDR2 is SYDVKM in the germline V gene. CDR3 length: 19 amino acids. The entry originates in a study of Tregs in tolerant kidney transplant recipients. The data were produced by immunoSEQ multiplex PCR, yet TCRdb's version contains in-frame clones alone and is incomplete. The repertoire has about 21,000 clones, 81% of them found once; the top ten carry roughly a quarter. Mixed chimerism was transient after nonmyeloablative marrow transplants from related graft donors. Unstimulated Tregs (CD4+CD25+CD127-) and CD4+CD25- non-Tregs were sorted from PBMCs. Notes on the study in general: Antigen-driven expansion was suggested because donor-specific Tregs expanded more than all Tregs in tolerant patients. This study did not directly address biological reproducibility. Changing PCR primers prevented nucleotide comparison between some patients' samples.

The V and J genes are TRBV28 and TRBJ1-3; TRBD1 matches at 9 bases. This clonotype originated in a human patient who received a combined kidney and bone marrow transplant. T cells may partly derive from the graft donor. This specimen was CD8+ T cells from blood (PBMCs), taken 6 months after the transplant. The CDR3 nucleotides read TGTGCCAGCAGTTACCCTGGGACAGGGAGAGGGATCTCTGGAAACACCATATATTTT. Encoded protein: CASSYPGTGRGISGNTIYF.